The rows below give T cell receptor beta chains drawn from one sample of a study of shared clonotypes between healthy human individuals. Some clones are missing from TCRdb's copy, which holds only in-frame ones; the method was immunoSEQ multiplex PCR. The table has some 2.3 million clones, more than 85% seen once. Sample: naive CD4+ T cells from PBMCs. The receptor set was obtained from a man aged 18 to 30 in good health. Some clones in this sample may be carry-over from other donors' samples. The CDR3 runs from the conserved cysteine through the conserved F or W. A D gene is named only where the DNA matches it firmly. The size field is filled for only some rows; it gives once, few, many or a size class.

TGTGCCACCAGCAGAGTAAAGACAGGGGTAGAGACCCAGTACTTC,CATSRVKTGVETQYF,TRBJ2-5,.,TRBD1,TRBV15
TGTGCCAGCAGCCCCTACAAGTACGAGCAGTACTTC,CASSPYKYEQYF,TRBJ2-7,once,.,TRBV7-6
TGTGCCTGGATTAGTGAGACTGCAGCTTATGGCTACACCTTC,CAWISETAAYGYTF,TRBJ1-2,.,.,TRBV30
TGCAGCGTTGGGGGACTCAACTCCTACGAGCAGTACTTC,CSVGGLNSYEQYF,TRBJ2-7,.,.,TRBV29-1
TGTGCCAGCAGCACGGCTGGACATAATGGCTACACCTTC,CASSTAGHNGYTF,TRBJ1-2,.,.,TRBV28
TGTGCCAGCAGCTTAACGGGACTAGCGGGGAAGCATGAGCAGTTCTTC,CASSLTGLAGKHEQFF,TRBJ2-1,.,TRBD2,TRBV7-3
TGTGCCAGCAGTCCGTGGGGGGTCAGAGGACTGCCCCAGCATTTT,CASSPWGVRGLPQHF,TRBJ1-5,few,.,TRBV27
TGCGCCAGCAGTCAATCCGGGGGGAAGAAGGCTGAAGCTTTCTTT,CASSQSGGKKAEAFF,TRBJ1-1,once,.,TRBV23-1
TGCGCCAGCAGCCCTACCCCCGCCGGACAGGCTGAAGCTTTCTTT,CASSPTPAGQAEAFF,TRBJ1-1,.,TRBD1,TRBV4-1
TGTGCCAGCAGTACCGGGACAGGGCTGGAAAAACTGTTTTTT,CASSTGTGLEKLFF,TRBJ1-4,.,TRBD1,TRBV28
TGTGCCAGCAGCGGACAACCCTCCACGACCTACGAGCAGTACTTC,CASSGQPSTTYEQYF,TRBJ2-7,.,.,TRBV4-2
TGTGCCAGTAGTACCCACTCCGCATCCCCCTCCTACGAGCAGTACTTC,CASSTHSASPSYEQYF,TRBJ2-7,.,.,TRBV19
TGCGCCAGCAGCTTGGGTCTCGGCGGGAGTCGGACAGATACGCAGTATTTT,CASSLGLGGSRTDTQYF,TRBJ2-3,once,TRBD2,TRBV5-1
TGTGCCAGCAGGGGGGGGGCCCGCCACGAGCAGTACTTC,CASRGGARHEQYF,TRBJ2-7,.,.,TRBV28
TGCGCCAGCAGCTTGGAACCTCCCCTGTCCACAGATACGCAGTATTTT,CASSLEPPLSTDTQYF,TRBJ2-3,.,.,TRBV5-1
TGTGCCAGCAGTGAAGAGCGGCCATTGGGTACGCAGTATTTT,CASSEERPLGTQYF,TRBJ2-3,.,.,TRBV2
TGTGCCAGCAGCTTGGCGGTCTCCAGCTCCTACAATGAGCAGTTCTTC,CASSLAVSSSYNEQFF,TRBJ2-1,.,.,TRBV5-8
TGTGCCAGCAGGGGCTGGAGGGAGGGGGGCACTGAAGCTTTCTTT,CASRGWREGGTEAFF,TRBJ1-1,.,.,TRBV6-5